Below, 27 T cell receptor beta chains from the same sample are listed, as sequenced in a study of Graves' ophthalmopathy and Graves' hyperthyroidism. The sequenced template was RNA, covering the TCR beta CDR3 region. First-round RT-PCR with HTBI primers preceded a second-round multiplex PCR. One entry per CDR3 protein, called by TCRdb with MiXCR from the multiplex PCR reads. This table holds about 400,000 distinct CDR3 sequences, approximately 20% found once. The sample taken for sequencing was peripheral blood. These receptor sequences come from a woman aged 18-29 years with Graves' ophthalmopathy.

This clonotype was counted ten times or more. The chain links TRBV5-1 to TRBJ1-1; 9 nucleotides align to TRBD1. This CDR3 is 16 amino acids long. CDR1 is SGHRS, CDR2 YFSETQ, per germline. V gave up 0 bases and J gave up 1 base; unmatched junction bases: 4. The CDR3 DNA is TGCGCCAGCAGCTTGGCCACAGGGGGCGCGAACACTGAAGCTTTCTTT. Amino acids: CASSLATGGANTEAFF.

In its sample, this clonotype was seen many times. This chain's CDR3 is CASEVAGDGYEQYF. Here the CDR3 DNA reads TGTGCCAGTGAGGTAGCGGGAGACGGCTACGAGCAGTACTTC. The chain couples TRBV6-4 to TRBJ2-7, with 9 bases that match TRBD2. The CDR3 is 14 amino acids. CDR1 and CDR2 from the germline V gene are MRHNA and SNTAGT. J lost 3 bases, V lost 9 bases, and 9 bases had no gene match.

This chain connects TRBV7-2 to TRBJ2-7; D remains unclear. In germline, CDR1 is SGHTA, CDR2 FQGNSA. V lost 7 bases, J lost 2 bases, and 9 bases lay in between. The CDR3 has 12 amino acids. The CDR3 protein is CASTKQPYEQYF. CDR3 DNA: TGTGCCAGCACCAAGCAGCCCTACGAGCAGTACTTC.

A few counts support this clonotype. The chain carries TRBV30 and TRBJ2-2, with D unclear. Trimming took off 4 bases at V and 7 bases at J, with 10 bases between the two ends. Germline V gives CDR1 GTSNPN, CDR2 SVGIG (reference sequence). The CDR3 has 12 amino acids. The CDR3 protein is CAWTSGGGELFF. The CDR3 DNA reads TGTGCCTGGACTTCGGGCGGCGGGGAGCTGTTTTTT.

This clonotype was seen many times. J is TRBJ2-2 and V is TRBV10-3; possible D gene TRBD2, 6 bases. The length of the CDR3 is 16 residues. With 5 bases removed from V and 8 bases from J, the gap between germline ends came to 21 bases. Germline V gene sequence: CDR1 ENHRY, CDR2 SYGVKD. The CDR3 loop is CAISPGRDSLTGELFF. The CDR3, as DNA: TGTGCCATCAGTCCCGGCCGGGACTCCCTCACTGGGGAGCTGTTTTTT.

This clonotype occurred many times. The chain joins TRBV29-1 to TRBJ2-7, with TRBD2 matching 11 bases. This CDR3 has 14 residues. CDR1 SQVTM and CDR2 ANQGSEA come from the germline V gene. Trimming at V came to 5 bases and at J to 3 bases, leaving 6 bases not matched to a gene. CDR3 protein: CSVWGTSGSYEQYF. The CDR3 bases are TGCAGCGTTTGGGGTACTAGCGGGAGCTACGAGCAGTACTTC.

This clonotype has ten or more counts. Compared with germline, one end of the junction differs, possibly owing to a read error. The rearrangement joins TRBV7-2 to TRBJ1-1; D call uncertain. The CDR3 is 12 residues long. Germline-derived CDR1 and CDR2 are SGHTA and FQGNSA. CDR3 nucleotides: TGTGCCAGCAGCCTAGCGGGGATTGAAGCTTTCTTT. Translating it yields CASSLAGIEAFF.

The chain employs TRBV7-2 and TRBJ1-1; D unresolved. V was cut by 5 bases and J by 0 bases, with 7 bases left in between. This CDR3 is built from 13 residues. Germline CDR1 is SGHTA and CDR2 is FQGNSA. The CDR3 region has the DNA TGTGCCAGCAGCACGAGGGTGAACACTGAAGCTTTCTTT. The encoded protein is CASSTRVNTEAFF.

CDR3 sequence: CASSSVGLAGRYTGELFF. DNA of the CDR3: TGTGCCAGCAGTTCCGTGGGACTAGCGGGGAGGTACACCGGGGAGCTGTTTTTT. The chain couples TRBV6-2 or TRBV6-3 to TRBJ2-2; 13 bases fit TRBD2. V trimming: 4 bases; J trimming: 3 bases; junction bases outside the gene matches: 8. This CDR3 contains 18 residues. Per germline, CDR1 MNHEY and CDR2 SVGEGT.

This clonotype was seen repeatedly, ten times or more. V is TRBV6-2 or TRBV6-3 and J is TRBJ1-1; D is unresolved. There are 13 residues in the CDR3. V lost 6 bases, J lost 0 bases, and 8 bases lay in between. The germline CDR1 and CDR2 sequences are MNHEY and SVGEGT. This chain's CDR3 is CASRHSLNTEAFF. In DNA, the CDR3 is TGTGCCAGCAGGCATTCCCTGAACACTGAAGCTTTCTTT.

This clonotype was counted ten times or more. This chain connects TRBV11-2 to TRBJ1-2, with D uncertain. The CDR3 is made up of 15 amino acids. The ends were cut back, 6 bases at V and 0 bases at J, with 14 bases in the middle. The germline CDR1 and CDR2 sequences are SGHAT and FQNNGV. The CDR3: CASSAKGEPNYGYTF. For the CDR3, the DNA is TGTGCCAGCAGTGCGAAAGGCGAACCTAACTATGGCTACACCTTC.

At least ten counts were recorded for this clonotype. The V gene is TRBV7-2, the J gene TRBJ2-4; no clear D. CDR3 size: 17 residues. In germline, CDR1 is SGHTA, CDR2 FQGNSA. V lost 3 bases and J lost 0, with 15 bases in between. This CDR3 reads CASSFPGSALAKNIQYF. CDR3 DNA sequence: TGTGCCAGCAGCTTCCCCGGGTCTGCCCTAGCCAAAAACATTCAGTACTTC.

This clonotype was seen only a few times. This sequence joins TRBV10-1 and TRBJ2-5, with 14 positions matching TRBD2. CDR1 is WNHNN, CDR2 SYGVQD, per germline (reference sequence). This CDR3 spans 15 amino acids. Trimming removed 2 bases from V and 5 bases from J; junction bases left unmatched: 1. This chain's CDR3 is CASSEGTSGSETQYF. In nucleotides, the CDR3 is TGCGCCAGCAGTGAGGGGACTAGCGGGAGCGAGACCCAGTACTTC.

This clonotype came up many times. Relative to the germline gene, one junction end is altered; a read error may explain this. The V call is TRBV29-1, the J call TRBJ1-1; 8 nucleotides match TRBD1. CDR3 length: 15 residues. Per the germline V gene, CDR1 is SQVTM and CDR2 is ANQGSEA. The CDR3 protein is CSAEEGQELNTEAFF. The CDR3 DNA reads TGCAGCGCTGAAGAGGGACAGGAGTTGAACACTGAAGCTTTCTTT. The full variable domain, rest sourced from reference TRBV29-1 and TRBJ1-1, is SAVISQKPSRDICQRGTSLTIQCQVDSQVTMMFWYRQQPGQSLTLIATANQGSEATYESGFVIDKFPISRPNLTFSTLTVSNMSPEDSSIYLCSAEEGQELNTEAFFGQGTRLTVV.

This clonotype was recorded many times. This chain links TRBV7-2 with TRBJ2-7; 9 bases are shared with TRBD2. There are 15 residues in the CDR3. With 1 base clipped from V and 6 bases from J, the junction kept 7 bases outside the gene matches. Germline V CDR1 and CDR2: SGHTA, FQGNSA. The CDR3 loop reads CASSLGGGRAPEQYF. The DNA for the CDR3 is TGTGCCAGCAGCTTAGGGGGCGGGAGGGCCCCCGAGCAGTACTTC.

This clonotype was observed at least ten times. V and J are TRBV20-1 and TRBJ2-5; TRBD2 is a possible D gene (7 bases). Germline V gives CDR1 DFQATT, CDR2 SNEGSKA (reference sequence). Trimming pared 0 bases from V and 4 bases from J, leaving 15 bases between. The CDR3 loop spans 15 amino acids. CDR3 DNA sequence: TGCAGTGCTAGAGAATCTCGGGGGGCCGGAGAGACCCAGTACTTC. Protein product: CSARESRGAGETQYF.

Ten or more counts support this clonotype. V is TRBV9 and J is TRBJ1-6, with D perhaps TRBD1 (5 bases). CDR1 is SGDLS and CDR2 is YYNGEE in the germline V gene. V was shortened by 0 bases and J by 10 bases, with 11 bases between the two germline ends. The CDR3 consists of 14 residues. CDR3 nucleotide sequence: TGTGCCAGCAGCGTAGGGGACGGGGGGTCACCCCTCCACTTT. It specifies CASSVGDGGSPLHF. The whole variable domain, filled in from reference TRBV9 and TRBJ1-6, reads DSGVTQTPKHLITATGQRVTLRCSPRSGDLSVYWYQQSLDQGLQFLIQYYNGEERAKGNILERFSAQQFPDLHSELNLSSLELGDSALYFCASSVGDGGSPLHFGNGTRLTVT.

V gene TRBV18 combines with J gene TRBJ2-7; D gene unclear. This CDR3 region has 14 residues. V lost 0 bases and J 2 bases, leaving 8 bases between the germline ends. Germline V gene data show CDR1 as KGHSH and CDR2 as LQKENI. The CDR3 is CASSPPKGTYEQYF. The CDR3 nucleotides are TGTGCCAGCTCACCACCCAAGGGAACCTACGAGCAGTACTTC. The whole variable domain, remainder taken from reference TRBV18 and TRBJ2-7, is NAGVMQNPRHLVRRRGQEARLRCSPMKGHSHVYWYRQLPEEGLKFMVYLQKENIIDESGMPKERFSAEFPKEGPSILRIQQVVRGDSAAYFCASSPPKGTYEQYFGPGTRLTVT.

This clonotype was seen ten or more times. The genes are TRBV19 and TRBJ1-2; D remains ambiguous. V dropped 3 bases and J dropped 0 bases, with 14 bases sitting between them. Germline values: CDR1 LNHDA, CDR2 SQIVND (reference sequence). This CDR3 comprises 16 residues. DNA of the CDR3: TGTGCCAGTAGTATGAGAAGGATAGACACTAACTATGGCTACACCTTC. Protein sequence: CASSMRRIDTNYGYTF.

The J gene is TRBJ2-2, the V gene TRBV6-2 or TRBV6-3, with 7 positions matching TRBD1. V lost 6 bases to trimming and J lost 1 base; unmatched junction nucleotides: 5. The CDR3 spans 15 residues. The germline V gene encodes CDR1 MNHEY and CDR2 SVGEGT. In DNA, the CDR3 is TGTGCCAGCAGCGACCGACAGGGGAACACCGGGGAGCTGTTTTTT. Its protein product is CASSDRQGNTGELFF.

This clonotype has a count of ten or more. The CDR3 bases are TGCAGTGCTAGAGACGGGAGGGTAGAGACCCAGTACTTC. Translated: CSARDGRVETQYF. V is TRBV20-1 and J is TRBJ2-5, with 8 bases matching TRBD2. The germline V gene has CDR1 DFQATT and CDR2 SNEGSKA (reference sequence). This CDR3 is built from 13 residues. V lost 0 bases to trimming and J lost 4 bases; unmatched junction nucleotides: 1.

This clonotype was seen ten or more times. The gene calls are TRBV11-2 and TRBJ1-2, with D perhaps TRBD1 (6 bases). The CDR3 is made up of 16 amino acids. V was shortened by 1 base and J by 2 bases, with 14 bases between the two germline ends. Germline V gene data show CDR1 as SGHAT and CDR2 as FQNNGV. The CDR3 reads CASSLGVGGWNYGYTF. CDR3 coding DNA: TGTGCCAGCAGCTTAGGGGTGGGGGGCTGGAACTATGGCTACACCTTC. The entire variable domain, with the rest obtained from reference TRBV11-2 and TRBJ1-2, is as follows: EAGVAQSPRYKIIEKRQSVAFWCNPISGHATLYWYQQILGQGPKLLIQFQNNGVVDDSQLPKDRFSAERLKGVDSTLKIQPAKLEDSAVYLCASSLGVGGWNYGYTFGSGTRLTVV.

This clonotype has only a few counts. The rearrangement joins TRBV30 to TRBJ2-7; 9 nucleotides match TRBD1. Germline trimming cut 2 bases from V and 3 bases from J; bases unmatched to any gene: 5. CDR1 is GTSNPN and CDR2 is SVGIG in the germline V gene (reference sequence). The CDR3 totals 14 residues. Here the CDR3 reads CAWSTGTGRYEQYF. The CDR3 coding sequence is TGTGCCTGGAGTACCGGGACAGGGCGCTACGAGCAGTACTTC.

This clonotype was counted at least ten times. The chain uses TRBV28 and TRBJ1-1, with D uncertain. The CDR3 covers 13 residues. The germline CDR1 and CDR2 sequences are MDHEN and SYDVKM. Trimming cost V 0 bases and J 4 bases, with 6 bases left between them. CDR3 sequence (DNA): TGTGCCAGCAGTTTATGGGGGAGCACTGAAGCTTTCTTT. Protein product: CASSLWGSTEAFF. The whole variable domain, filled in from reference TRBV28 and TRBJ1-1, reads DVKVTQSSRYLVKRTGEKVFLECVQDMDHENMFWYRQDPGLGLRLIYFSYDVKMKEKGDIPEGYSVSREKKERFSLILESASTNQTSMYLCASSLWGSTEAFFGQGTRLTVV.

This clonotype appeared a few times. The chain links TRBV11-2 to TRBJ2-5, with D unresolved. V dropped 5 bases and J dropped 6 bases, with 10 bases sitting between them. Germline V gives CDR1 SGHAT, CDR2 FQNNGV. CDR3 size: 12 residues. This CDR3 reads CASSMEGKTQYF. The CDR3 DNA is TGTGCCAGCAGCATGGAAGGGAAGACCCAGTACTTC.

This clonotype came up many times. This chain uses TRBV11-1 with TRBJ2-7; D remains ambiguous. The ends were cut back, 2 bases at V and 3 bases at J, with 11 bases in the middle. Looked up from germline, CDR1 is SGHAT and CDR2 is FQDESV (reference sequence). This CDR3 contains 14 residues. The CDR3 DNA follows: TGTGCCAGCAGCTTAAGTCTAGGAGTCTACGAGCAGTACTTC. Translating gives CASSLSLGVYEQYF.

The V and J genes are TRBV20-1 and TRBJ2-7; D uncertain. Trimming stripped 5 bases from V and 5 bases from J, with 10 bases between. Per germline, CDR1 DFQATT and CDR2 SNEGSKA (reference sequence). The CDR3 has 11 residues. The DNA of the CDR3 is TGCAGTGCTGGAAGGATAGACGAGCAGTACTTC. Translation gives CSAGRIDEQYF.